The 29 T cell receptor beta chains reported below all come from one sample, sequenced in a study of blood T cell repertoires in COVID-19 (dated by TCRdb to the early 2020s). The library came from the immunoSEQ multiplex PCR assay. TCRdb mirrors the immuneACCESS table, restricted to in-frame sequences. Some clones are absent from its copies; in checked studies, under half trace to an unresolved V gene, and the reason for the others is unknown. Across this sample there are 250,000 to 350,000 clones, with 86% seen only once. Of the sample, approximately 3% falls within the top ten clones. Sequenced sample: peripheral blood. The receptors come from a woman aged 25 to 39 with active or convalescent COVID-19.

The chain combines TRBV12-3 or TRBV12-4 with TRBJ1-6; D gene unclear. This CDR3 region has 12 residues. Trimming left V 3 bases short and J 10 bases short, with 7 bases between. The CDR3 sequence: CASSFGTSPLHF. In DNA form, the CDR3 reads TGTGCCAGCAGTTTCGGTACCTCACCCCTCCACTTT.

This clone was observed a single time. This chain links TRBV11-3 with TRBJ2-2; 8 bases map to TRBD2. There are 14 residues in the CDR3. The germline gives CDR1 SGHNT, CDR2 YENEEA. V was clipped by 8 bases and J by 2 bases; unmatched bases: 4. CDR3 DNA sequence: TGTGCCAGCGGCCGGGGGGGAAACACCGGGGAGCTGTTTTTT. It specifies CASGRGGNTGELFF.

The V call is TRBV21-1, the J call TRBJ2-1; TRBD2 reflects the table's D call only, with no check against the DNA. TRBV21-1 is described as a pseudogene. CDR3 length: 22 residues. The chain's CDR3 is CASSKACRGGGLAGIRRNEQFF. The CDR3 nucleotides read TGTGCCAGCAGCAAAGCATGCCGTGGGGGCGGCCTAGCGGGGATTCGTCGCAATGAGCAGTTCTTC.

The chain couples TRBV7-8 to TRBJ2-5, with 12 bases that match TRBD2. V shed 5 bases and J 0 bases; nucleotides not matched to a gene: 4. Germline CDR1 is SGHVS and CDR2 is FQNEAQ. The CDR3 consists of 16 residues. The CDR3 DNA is TGTGCCAGCAGCACTAGACTAGCGGGGGACCAAGAGACCCAGTACTTC. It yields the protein CASSTRLAGDQETQYF.

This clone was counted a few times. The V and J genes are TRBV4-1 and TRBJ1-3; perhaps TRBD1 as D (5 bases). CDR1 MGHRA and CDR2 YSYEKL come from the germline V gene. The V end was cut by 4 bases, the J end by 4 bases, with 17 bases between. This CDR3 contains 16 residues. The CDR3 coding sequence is TGCGCCAGCAGCCCCGGCGGGGGTCGGACGGGAAACACCATATATTTT. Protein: CASSPGGGRTGNTIYF.

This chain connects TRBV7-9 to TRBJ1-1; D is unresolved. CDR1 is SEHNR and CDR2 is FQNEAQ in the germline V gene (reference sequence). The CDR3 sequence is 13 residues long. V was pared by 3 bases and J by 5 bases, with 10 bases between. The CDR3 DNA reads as TGTGCCAGCAGCTTGGGAGCAGTTACTGAAGCTTTCTTT. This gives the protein CASSLGAVTEAFF.

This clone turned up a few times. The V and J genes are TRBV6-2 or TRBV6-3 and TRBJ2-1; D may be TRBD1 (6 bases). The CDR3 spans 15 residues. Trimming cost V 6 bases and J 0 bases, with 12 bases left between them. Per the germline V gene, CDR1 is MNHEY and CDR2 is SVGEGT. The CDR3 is CASSNRVGSYNEQFF. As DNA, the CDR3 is TGTGCCAGCAGCAACAGGGTAGGCTCCTACAATGAGCAGTTCTTC.

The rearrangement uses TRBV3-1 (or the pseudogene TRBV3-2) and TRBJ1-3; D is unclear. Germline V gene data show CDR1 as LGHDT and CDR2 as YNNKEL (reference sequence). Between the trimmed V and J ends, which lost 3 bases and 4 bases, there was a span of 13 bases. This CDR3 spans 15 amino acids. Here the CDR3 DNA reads TGTGCCAGCAGCCAGGGCGGGGTATCAGGAAACACCATATATTTT. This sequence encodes CASSQGGVSGNTIYF.

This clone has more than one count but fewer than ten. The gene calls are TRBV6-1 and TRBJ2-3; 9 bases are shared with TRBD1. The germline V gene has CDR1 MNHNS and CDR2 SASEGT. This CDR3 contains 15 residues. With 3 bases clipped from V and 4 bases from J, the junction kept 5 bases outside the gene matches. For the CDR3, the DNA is TGTGCCAGCAGTGAGGGGACAGGGCACGCAGATACGCAGTATTTT. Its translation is CASSEGTGHADTQYF.

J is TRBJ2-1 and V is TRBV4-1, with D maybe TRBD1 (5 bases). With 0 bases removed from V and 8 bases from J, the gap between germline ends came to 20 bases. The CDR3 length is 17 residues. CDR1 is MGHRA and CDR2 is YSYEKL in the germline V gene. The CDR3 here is CASSQEGLTAAVDEQFF. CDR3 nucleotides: TGCGCCAGCAGCCAAGAGGGGCTTACCGCCGCCGTCGATGAGCAGTTCTTC.

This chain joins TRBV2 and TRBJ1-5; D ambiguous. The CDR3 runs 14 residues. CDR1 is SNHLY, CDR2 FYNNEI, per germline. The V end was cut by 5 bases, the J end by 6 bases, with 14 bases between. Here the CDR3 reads CASSLLAERQPQHF. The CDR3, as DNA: TGTGCCAGCAGTCTACTGGCGGAACGTCAGCCCCAGCATTTT.

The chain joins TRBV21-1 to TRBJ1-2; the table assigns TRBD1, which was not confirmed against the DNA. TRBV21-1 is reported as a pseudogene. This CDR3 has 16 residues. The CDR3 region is CASSITRTGPNYGYTF. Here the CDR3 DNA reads TGTGCCAGCAGCATTACCAGGACAGGTCCGAACTATGGCTACACCTTC.

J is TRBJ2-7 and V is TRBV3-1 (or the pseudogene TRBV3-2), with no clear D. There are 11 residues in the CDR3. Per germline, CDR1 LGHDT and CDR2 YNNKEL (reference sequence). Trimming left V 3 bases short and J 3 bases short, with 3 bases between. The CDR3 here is CASSQYYEQYF. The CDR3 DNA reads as TGTGCCAGCAGCCAGTACTACGAGCAGTACTTC.

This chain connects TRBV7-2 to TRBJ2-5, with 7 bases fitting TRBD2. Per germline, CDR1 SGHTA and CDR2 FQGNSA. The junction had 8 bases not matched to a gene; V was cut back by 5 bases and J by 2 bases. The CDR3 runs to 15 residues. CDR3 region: CASSPMGGSQETQYF. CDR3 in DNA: TGTGCCAGCAGCCCGATGGGGGGGTCTCAAGAGACCCAGTACTTC. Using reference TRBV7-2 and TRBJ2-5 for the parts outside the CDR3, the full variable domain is GAGVSQSPSNKVTEKGKDVELRCDPISGHTALYWYRQSLGQGLEFLIYFQGNSAPDKSGLPSDRFSAERTGGSVSTLTIQRTQQEDSAVYLCASSPMGGSQETQYFGPGTRLLVL.

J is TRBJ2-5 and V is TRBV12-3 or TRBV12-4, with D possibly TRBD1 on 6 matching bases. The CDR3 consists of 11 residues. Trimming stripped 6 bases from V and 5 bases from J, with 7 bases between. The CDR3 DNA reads TGTGCCAGCAGGAGGGGGGAGACCCAGTACTTC. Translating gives CASRRGETQYF.

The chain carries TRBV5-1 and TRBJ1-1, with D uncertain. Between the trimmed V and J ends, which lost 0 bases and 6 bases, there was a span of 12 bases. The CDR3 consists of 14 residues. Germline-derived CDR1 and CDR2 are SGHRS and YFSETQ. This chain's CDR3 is CASSLDEGRAEAFF. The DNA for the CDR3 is TGCGCCAGCAGCTTGGACGAGGGTAGGGCTGAAGCTTTCTTT.

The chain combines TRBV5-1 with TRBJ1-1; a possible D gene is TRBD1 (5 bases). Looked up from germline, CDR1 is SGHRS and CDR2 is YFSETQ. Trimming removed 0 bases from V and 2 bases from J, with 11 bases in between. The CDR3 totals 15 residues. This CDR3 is CASSLASRANTEAFF. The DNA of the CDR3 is TGCGCCAGCAGCTTGGCATCCAGGGCCAACACTGAAGCTTTCTTT.

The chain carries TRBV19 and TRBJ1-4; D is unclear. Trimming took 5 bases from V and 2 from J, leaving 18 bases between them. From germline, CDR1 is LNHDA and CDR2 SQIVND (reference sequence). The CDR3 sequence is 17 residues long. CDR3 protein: CASSAAGGRRTNEKLFF. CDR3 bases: TGTGCCAGTAGTGCCGCGGGCGGGAGGCGGACTAATGAAAAACTGTTTTTT. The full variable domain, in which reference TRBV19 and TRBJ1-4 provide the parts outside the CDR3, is DGGITQSPKYLFRKEGQNVTLSCEQNLNHDAMYWYRQDPGQGLRLIYYSQIVNDFQKGDIAEGYSVSREKKESFPLTVTSAQKNPTAFYLCASSAAGGRRTNEKLFFGSGTQLSVL.

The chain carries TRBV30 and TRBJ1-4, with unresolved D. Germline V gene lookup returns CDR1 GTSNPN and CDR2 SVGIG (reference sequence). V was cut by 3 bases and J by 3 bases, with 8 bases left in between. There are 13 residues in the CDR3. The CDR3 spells CAWRPGPNEKLFF. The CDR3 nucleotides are TGTGCCTGGAGACCAGGCCCTAATGAAAAACTGTTTTTT.

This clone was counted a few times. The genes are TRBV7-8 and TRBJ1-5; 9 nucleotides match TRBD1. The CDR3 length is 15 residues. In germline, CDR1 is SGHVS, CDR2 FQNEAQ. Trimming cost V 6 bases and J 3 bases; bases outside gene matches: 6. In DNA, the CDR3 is TGTGCCAGCAGTACGAGGGACAGGGCCAATCAGCCCCAGCATTTT. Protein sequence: CASSTRDRANQPQHF.

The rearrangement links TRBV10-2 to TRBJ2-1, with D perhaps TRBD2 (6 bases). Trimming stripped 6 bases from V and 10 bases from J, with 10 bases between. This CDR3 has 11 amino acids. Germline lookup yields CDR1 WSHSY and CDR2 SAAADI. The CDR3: CASRLSGEQFF. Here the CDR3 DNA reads TGCGCCAGCAGACTGAGCGGGGAGCAGTTCTTC.

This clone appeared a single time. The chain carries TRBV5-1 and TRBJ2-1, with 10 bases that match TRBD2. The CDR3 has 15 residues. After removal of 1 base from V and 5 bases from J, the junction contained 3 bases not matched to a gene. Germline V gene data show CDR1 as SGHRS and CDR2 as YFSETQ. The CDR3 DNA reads TGCGCCAGCAGCTTGAGGAGCGGGGGGGACAATGAGCAGTTCTTC. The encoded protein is CASSLRSGGDNEQFF.

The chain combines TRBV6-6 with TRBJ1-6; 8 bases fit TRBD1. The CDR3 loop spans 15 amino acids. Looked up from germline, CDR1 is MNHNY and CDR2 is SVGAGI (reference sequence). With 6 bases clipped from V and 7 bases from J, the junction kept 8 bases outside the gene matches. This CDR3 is CASSEPRDRNSPLHF. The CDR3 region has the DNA TGTGCCAGCAGCGAACCCCGGGACAGGAATTCACCCCTCCACTTT.

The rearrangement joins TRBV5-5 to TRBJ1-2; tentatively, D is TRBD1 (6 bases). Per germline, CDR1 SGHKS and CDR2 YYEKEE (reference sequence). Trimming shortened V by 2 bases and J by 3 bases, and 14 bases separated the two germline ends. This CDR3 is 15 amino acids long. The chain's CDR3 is CASSFLGRGDYGYTF. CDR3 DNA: TGTGCCAGCAGCTTCCTGGGGAGGGGGGACTATGGCTACACCTTC. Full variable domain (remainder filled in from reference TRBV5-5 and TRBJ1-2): DAGVTQSPTHLIKTRGQQVTLRCSPISGHKSVSWYQQVLGQGPQFIFQYYEKEERGRGNFPDRFSARQFPNYSSELNVNALLLGDSALYLCASSFLGRGDYGYTFGSGTRLTVV.

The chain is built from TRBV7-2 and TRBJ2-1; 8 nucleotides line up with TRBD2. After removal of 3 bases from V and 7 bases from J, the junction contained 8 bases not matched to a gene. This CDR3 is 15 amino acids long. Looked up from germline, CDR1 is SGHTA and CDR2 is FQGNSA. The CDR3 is CASSFAGGGLNEQFF. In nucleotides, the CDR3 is TGTGCCAGCAGCTTTGCGGGGGGCGGGTTGAATGAGCAGTTCTTC.

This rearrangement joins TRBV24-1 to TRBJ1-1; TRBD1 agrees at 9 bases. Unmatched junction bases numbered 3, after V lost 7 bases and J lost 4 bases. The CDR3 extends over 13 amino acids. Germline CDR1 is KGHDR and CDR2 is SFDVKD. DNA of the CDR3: TGTGCCACCAGGGACAGGGGTGGCACTGAAGCTTTCTTT. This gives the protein CATRDRGGTEAFF.

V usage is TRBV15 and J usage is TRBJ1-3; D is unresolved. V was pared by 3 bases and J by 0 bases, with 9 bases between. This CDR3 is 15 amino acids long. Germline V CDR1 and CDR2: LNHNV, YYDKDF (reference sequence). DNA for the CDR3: TGTGCCACCAGCAGGACGGGTTCCTCTGGAAACACCATATATTTT. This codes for CATSRTGSSGNTIYF.

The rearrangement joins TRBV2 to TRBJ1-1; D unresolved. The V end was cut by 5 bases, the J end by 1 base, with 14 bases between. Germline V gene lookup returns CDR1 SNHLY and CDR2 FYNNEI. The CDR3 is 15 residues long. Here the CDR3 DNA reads TGTGCCAGCAGTCTCGGCTCTCCGGGGAACACTGAAGCTTTCTTT. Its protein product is CASSLGSPGNTEAFF.

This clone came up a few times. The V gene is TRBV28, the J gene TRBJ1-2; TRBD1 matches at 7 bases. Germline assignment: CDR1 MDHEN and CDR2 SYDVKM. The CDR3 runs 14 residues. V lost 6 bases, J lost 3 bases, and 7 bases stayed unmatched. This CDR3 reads CASRSGQAYYGYTF. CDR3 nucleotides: TGTGCCAGCAGATCCGGACAGGCATACTATGGCTACACCTTC.